The 3 T cell receptor beta chains in this list originate from one sample, sequenced in a study of beta chain features in type 1 diabetes. All of the isolated RNA was reverse transcribed, so expressed TCRB transcripts were sequenced. The data were produced by immunoSEQ multiplex PCR, yet TCRdb's version contains in-frame clones alone and is incomplete. The sample yields some 410,000 clones, approximately 15% seen once. The sequenced material came from naive CD4+ T cells from blood. Receptor source: a man aged 25 to 40 in good health.

The chain is built from TRBV25-1 and TRBJ2-5, with D unresolved. The CDR3 totals 11 residues. Looked up from germline, CDR1 is MGHDK and CDR2 is SYGVNS. The germline V and J ends were trimmed by 5 bases and 5 bases, with 6 bases remaining between them. CDR3 DNA sequence: TGTGCCAGCAGTAAAAGGGAGACCCAGTACTTC. It specifies CASSKRETQYF. Full variable domain (outside the CDR3, taken from reference TRBV25-1 and TRBJ2-5): EADIYQTPRYLVIGTGKKITLECSQTMGHDKMYWYQQDPGMELHLIHYSYGVNSTEKGDLSSESTVSRIRTEHFPLTLESARPSHTSQYLCASSKRETQYFGPGTRLLVL.

This clone appeared a few times. V usage is TRBV7-9 and J usage is TRBJ2-1; 9 bases align to TRBD1. Germline values: CDR1 SEHNR, CDR2 FQNEAQ (reference sequence). With 0 bases clipped from V and 5 bases from J, the junction kept 5 bases outside the gene matches. This CDR3 region has 16 residues. The CDR3, as DNA: TGTGCCAGCAGCTTAGCCCGTCGACAGGGGGACAATGAGCAGTTCTTC. The encoded protein is CASSLARRQGDNEQFF.

In its sample, this clone was seen a few times. V is TRBV28 and J is TRBJ1-2; D possibly corresponds to TRBD1 (5 bases). The V and J ends lost 3 bases and 4 bases respectively, with 15 bases between them. CDR3 length: 15 residues. Germline V lookup: CDR1 MDHEN, CDR2 SYDVKM. The CDR3 here is CASSFPRGQGYGYTF. The CDR3 DNA follows: TGTGCCAGCAGTTTCCCAAGGGGTCAAGGCTATGGCTACACCTTC.